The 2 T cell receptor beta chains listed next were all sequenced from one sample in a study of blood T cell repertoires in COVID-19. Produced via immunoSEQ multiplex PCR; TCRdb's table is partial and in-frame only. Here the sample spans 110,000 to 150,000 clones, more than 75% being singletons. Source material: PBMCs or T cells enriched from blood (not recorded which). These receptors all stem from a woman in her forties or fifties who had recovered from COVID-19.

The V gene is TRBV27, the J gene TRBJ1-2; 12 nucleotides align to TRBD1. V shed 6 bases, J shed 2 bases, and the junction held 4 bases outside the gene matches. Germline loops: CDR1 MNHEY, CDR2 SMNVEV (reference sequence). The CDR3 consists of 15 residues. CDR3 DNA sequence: TGTGCCAGCAGGGGACAGGGGGCGAAAAACTATGGCTACACCTTC. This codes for CASRGQGAKNYGYTF.

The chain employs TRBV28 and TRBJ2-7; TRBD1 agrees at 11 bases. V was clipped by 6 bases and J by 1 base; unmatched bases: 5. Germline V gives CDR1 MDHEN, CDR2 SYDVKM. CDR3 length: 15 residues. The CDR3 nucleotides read TGTGCCAGCAGGGGAGGGACAGGGGGGTCCTACGAGCAGTACTTC. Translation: CASRGGTGGSYEQYF.